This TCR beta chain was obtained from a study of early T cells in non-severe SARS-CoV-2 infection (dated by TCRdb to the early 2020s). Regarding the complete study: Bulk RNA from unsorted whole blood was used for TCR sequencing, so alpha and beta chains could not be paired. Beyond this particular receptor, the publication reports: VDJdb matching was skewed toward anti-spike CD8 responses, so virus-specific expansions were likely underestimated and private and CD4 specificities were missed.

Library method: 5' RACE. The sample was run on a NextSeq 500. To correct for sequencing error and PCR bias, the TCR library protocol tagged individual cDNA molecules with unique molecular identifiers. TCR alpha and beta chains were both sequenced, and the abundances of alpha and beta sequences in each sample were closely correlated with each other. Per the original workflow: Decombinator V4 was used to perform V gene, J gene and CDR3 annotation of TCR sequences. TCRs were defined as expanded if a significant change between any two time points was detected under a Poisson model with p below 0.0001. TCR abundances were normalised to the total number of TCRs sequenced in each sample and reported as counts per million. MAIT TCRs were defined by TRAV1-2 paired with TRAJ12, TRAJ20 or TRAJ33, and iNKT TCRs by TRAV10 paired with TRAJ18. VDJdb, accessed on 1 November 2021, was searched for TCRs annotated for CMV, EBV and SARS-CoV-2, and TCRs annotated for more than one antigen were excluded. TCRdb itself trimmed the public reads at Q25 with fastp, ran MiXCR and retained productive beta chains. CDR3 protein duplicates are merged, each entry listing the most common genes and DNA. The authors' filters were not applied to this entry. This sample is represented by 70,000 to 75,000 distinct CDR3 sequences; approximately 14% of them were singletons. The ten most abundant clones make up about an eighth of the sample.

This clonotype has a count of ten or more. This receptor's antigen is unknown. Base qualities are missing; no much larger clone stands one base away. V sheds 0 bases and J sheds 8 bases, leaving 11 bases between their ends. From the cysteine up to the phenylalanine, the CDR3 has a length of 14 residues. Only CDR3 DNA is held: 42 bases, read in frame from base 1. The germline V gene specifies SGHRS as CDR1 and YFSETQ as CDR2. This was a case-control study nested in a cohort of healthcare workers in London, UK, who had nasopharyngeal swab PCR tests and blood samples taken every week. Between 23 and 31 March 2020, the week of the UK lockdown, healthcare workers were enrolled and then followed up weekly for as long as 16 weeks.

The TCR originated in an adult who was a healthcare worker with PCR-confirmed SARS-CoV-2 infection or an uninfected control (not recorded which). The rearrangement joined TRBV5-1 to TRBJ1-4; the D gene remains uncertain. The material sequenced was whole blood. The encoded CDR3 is CASSLDLTAEKLFF. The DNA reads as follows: TGCGCCAGCAGCTTGGACCTTACCGCCGAAAAACTGTTTTTT.